This T cell receptor beta chain is drawn from a study of cytomegalovirus exposure and HLA in healthy donors (dated by TCRdb to about 2017). Regarding the study in general: A later analysis indicated that the 100 to 150 validation repertoires were generated on the platform also employed for the approximately 700 repertoires of the first cohort. The study was designed to test whether signatures of past pathogen exposure could be identified by cataloging public T cell receptors. Besides the first cohort of under 700 subjects, a separate validation cohort made up of some 110 different subjects was used. To predict cytomegalovirus infection status, the study combined high-throughput TCR immunosequencing, statistical association of individual TCRs with disease status, and machine learning.

The donors belonged to the validation cohort of 90 to 150 subjects, which was separate from the roughly 700-subject first cohort. Note on this clone: This receptor's antigen is unknown. No much larger clone exists at a distance of one base, and base qualities are not known.

The receptor library was made with the immunoSEQ multiplex PCR assay. In the authors' own workflow: A statistical classification framework was developed to diagnose cytomegalovirus status using the catalog of TCR beta chain sequences. TCRdb mirrors the immuneACCESS table, restricted to in-frame sequences. Some clones are absent from its copies; in checked studies, under half trace to an unresolved V gene, and the reason for the others is unknown. V and J calls and clone size are those listed in that table; D and trimming were worked out from the DNA. The sample table lists 90,000 to 150,000 clones, about nine tenths of them with a count of one. The ten largest clones take up about 4.4% of the sample. Broader findings and caveats from the paper: The authors suggested that the approach could potentially be generalized to other disease states and immunological phenotypes. A later analysis lacked HLA typing for the validation cohort, so it scored co-occurrence in that cohort across all 130 or so repertoires. In a later analysis, TCRs clustered in the first cohort were found to also tend to co-occur in the roughly 120 validation repertoires, with 85% to 95% of cluster scores above 0. In both the original and validation cohorts, the classifier was reported to diagnose cytomegalovirus status with high specificity and sensitivity. Most TCR sequences were seen in very few donors, while some public TCRs were found in many individuals. A few of the identified cytomegalovirus-associated TCR beta chains were confirmed in vitro to be specific for cytomegalovirus antigens. In the study, some 160 TCR beta chains were listed as associated with cytomegalovirus.

CDR3 length: 15 amino acids, cysteine to phenylalanine. The retained sequence is limited to the CDR3, 45 bases, with the frame set at the first base. After removal of 4 bases from V and 1 base from J, the junction retains 6 bases not matched to a gene. The CDR1 and CDR2 encoded by the germline V gene (reference sequence) are SEHNR and FQNEAQ. The clonotype comes from a man between 18 and 35 years old in good health and CMV-seropositive. Recombination joined TRBV7-9 with TRBJ1-1; TRBD1 aligns with 7 central bases. Sample: PBMCs. CDR3 sequence: CASSSSDRTNTEAFF. The sequence in DNA is TGTGCCAGCAGCTCTTCGGACAGGACGAACACTGAAGCTTTCTTT.